This TCR beta chain was found in a study of blood T cell repertoires in COVID-19. Looking at the study overall: Researchers got acute and convalescent COVID-19 samples from the United States, Italy and Spain.

The table came from immunoSEQ multiplex PCR; TCRdb's copy has only in-frame clones and leaves some out. The table has about 240,000 clones, roughly 88% seen once; the top ten hold about 12%. The CDR3 totals 15 residues. The V end was cut by 1 base, the J end by 1 base, with 10 bases between. Germline CDR1 reads SGHDN; CDR2 reads FVKESK. The chain is built from TRBV14 and TRBJ1-1; a weak D match, TRBD1 (5 bases). Source material: peripheral blood. The receptor was derived from an elderly man with acute or convalescent COVID-19. The CDR3 sequence is CASSQGRGGNTEAFF. CDR3 DNA sequence: TGTGCCAGCAGCCAAGGACGCGGGGGGAACACTGAAGCTTTCTTT.